These T cell receptor beta chains were read from a single sample in a study of tumor-infiltrating lymphocytes in localized non-small cell lung cancer. Assay: immunoSEQ multiplex PCR; the TCRdb copy retains only in-frame clones and omits some. The table has some 12,000 clones, about 78% seen once; the top ten hold approximately 4.8%. The sample taken for sequencing was lung tumor tissue. All receptors come from a human donor with non-small cell lung cancer. Both conserved end residues are part of each CDR3. Each record gives: V gene, J gene, CDR3 protein.

v_gene: TRBV6-5
j_gene: TRBJ2-7
CDR3aa: CASRPAMYTSYEQYF

v_gene: TRBV5-8
j_gene: TRBJ2-4
CDR3aa: CASSLTSQVIQYF

v_gene: TRBV11-3
j_gene: TRBJ1-1
CDR3aa: CASSLGVNTEAFF

v_gene: TRBV7-3
j_gene: TRBJ2-3
CDR3aa: CASSRGLAATDTQYF

v_gene: TRBV11-2
j_gene: TRBJ2-5
CDR3aa: CASSLAGRSETQYF

v_gene: TRBV6-5
j_gene: TRBJ1-1
CDR3aa: CASRDGGTEAFF

v_gene: TRBV5-5
j_gene: TRBJ1-2
CDR3aa: CASSLQVGYGYTF

v_gene: TRBV10-3
j_gene: TRBJ1-1
CDR3aa: CAISEGLGGGNTEAFF

v_gene: TRBV5-1
j_gene: TRBJ2-3
CDR3aa: CASSFGGSSTDTQYF

v_gene: TRBV7-9
j_gene: TRBJ1-4
CDR3aa: CASSLEGRGLLEKLFF

v_gene: TRBV4-3
j_gene: TRBJ2-5
CDR3aa: CASSQDLSPVWETQYF

v_gene: TRBV21-1
j_gene: TRBJ1-6
CDR3aa: CASSGRGTYNSPLHF

v_gene: TRBV11-1
j_gene: TRBJ1-2
CDR3aa: CASSLTQGTNYGYTF

v_gene: TRBV7-9
j_gene: TRBJ1-2
CDR3aa: CASSPQVTYGYTF

v_gene: TRBV7-8
j_gene: TRBJ2-4
CDR3aa: CASSLDLAGGKNIQYF

v_gene: TRBV19
j_gene: TRBJ1-2
CDR3aa: CASSSWRSNYGYTF

v_gene: TRBV6-5
j_gene: TRBJ1-5
CDR3aa: CASSQTTGVDQPQHF

v_gene: TRBV6-5
j_gene: TRBJ1-2
CDR3aa: CASSYGGELGYTF

v_gene: TRBV2
j_gene: TRBJ2-1
CDR3aa: CASSEVWGGWVGEQFF

v_gene: TRBV12-5
j_gene: TRBJ1-5
CDR3aa: CASGLPPGEPQHF

v_gene: TRBV19
j_gene: TRBJ1-2
CDR3aa: CASSRGRSLSGYTF

v_gene: TRBV19
j_gene: TRBJ1-2
CDR3aa: CASSIDRGARGYTF

v_gene: TRBV5-4
j_gene: TRBJ2-2
CDR3aa: CASSLGPLRRTDGNTGELFF

v_gene: TRBV6-5
j_gene: TRBJ2-1
CDR3aa: CAAGSGPSYNEQFF

v_gene: TRBV20-1
j_gene: TRBJ1-6
CDR3aa: CSARGRGALHF

v_gene: TRBV19
j_gene: TRBJ2-6
CDR3aa: CASSIDGFPGGSGANVLTF

v_gene: TRBV19
j_gene: TRBJ1-1
CDR3aa: CASFKDRNTEAFF

v_gene: TRBV5-4
j_gene: TRBJ2-4
CDR3aa: CASSPDRAPGVIQYF

v_gene: TRBV7-3
j_gene: TRBJ1-2
CDR3aa: CASSPTGQLRYGYTF

v_gene: TRBV29-1
j_gene: -
CDR3aa: CSALGPNSYEQYF

v_gene: TRBV11-2
j_gene: TRBJ1-4
CDR3aa: CASSLERADGTNEKLFF

v_gene: TRBV6-5
j_gene: TRBJ1-1
CDR3aa: CASSYANRGATEAFF

v_gene: TRBV19
j_gene: TRBJ1-1
CDR3aa: CATGTGMNTEAFF

v_gene: TRBV11-2
j_gene: TRBJ1-2
CDR3aa: CASSLGPGRSSGYTF

v_gene: TRBV7-2
j_gene: TRBJ1-1
CDR3aa: CASSSQGPGMNTEAFF

v_gene: TRBV27
j_gene: TRBJ1-2
CDR3aa: CASSWDRGNGYTF

v_gene: TRBV18
j_gene: TRBJ2-2
CDR3aa: CASSFYTGELFF

v_gene: TRBV29-1
j_gene: TRBJ1-1
CDR3aa: CSAVRGLEPGTEAFF